What follows are 20 T cell receptor beta chains derived from one specimen sequenced in a study of T-cell memory formation after mild COVID-19. TCRdb fed the 5' RACE reads into MiXCR, producing one record per CDR3 protein. The data contain more than 300,000 distinct CDR3 sequences, around 13% of them singletons. Sequences were obtained from PBMCs or a T cell subset sorted from them (not recorded which). These receptors came from a man younger than 35 who had mild COVID-19 (a few samples of this study predate the infection). Cell type and time point are not known.

The chain links TRBV20-1 to TRBJ2-7; D is unresolved. The length of the CDR3 is 13 residues. The germline V and J ends were trimmed by 1 base and 3 bases, with 10 bases remaining between them. Germline V gene sequence: CDR1 DFQATT, CDR2 SNEGSKA (reference sequence). The CDR3 reads CSARGNQNYEQYV. CDR3 nucleotides: TGCAGTGCTAGAGGGAACCAGAACTACGAGCAGTACGTC.

This clonotype occurred a few times. The V call is TRBV2, the J call TRBJ2-7, with 8 nucleotides matching TRBD2. V was pared by 8 bases and J by 2 bases, with 11 bases of the junction left unmatched. The CDR3 is made up of 15 amino acids. In germline, CDR1 is SNHLY, CDR2 FYNNEI. The CDR3 sequence is CASYKGLGLAYEQYF. The CDR3 nucleotides read TGTGCCAGCTATAAAGGCTTGGGACTAGCCTACGAGCAGTACTTC.

The V and J genes are TRBV6-5 and TRBJ2-5; a weak D match, TRBD2 (6 bases). The CDR3 runs 14 residues. With 7 bases removed from V and 4 bases from J, the gap between germline ends came to 16 bases. Germline lookup yields CDR1 MNHEY and CDR2 SVGAGI. The CDR3 loop reads CASTLGLRGETQYF. CDR3 DNA sequence: TGTGCCAGCACCCTGGGACTTCGGGGAGAGACCCAGTACTTC.

This chain connects TRBV7-3 to TRBJ2-1; D possibly corresponds to TRBD2 (7 bases). Deletions cut 5 bases from V and 6 bases from J, with 17 bases between. Germline V gene sequence: CDR1 SGHTA, CDR2 FQGTGA. This CDR3 has 15 amino acids. The CDR3 coding sequence is TGTGCCAGCAGCGAGGGGAGGGGGGTAGGCAATGAGCAGTTCTTC. It yields the protein CASSEGRGVGNEQFF.

There are a few counts of this clonotype. The J gene is TRBJ1-5, the V gene TRBV6-2 or TRBV6-3, with D unresolved. Germline lookup yields CDR1 MNHEY and CDR2 SVGEGT. The CDR3 is 16 amino acids. Trimming shortened V by 0 bases and J by 2 bases, and 11 bases separated the two germline ends. DNA for the CDR3: TGTGCCAGCAGTTACTCTATGGGGAGAGGCAATCAGCCCCAGCATTTT. Translated, it gives CASSYSMGRGNQPQHF.

This clonotype was detected many times. The chain couples TRBV2 to TRBJ2-3; TRBD2 is a possible D gene (5 bases). Germline CDR1 SNHLY, CDR2 FYNNEI. The CDR3 loop spans 12 amino acids. V was trimmed by 8 bases and J by 7 bases, leaving 13 bases between them. Written as DNA, the CDR3 is TGTGCCAGCTCACTAGGGTGGAATACGCAGTATTTT. This gives the protein CASSLGWNTQYF.

This clonotype was seen a handful of times. The rearrangement joins TRBV2 to TRBJ2-1; 8 bases match TRBD2. J gave up 5 bases and V 5 bases, and 5 bases lay outside the gene matches. Germline assignment: CDR1 SNHLY and CDR2 FYNNEI. The CDR3 has 14 residues. CDR3 nucleotide sequence: TGTGCCAGCAGTATCCGACTAGCGAACAATGAGCAGTTCTTC. Its protein product is CASSIRLANNEQFF.

The genes are TRBV5-1 and TRBJ2-3, with D possibly TRBD1 on 6 matching bases. The V gene's germline CDR1 is SGHRS and CDR2 YFSETQ. CDR3 length: 14 amino acids. V shed 0 bases and J shed 6 bases, with 11 bases lying between them. The chain's CDR3 is CASSLGIRGDTQYF. In nucleotides, the CDR3 is TGCGCCAGCAGCTTGGGGATTAGGGGGGATACGCAGTATTTT.

The rearrangement uses TRBV20-1 and TRBJ2-3, with 12 bases lining up with TRBD2. The CDR3 is 17 residues long. V lost 1 base and J lost 3; bases outside the gene matches: 8. Germline V gives CDR1 DFQATT, CDR2 SNEGSKA (reference sequence). Written as DNA, the CDR3 is TGCAGTGCTAGAGCCGGCTGGCTAGCGGGAGGGACAGATACGCAGTATTTT. This translates into CSARAGWLAGGTDTQYF.

Only a few counts were recorded for this clonotype. V and J are TRBV20-1 and TRBJ1-2; 8 nucleotides line up with TRBD1. CDR1 and CDR2 from the germline V gene are DFQATT and SNEGSKA (reference sequence). After removal of 8 bases from V and 6 bases from J, the junction contained 8 bases not matched to a gene. CDR3 length: 12 amino acids. CDR3 loop: CSHRQGRNGYTF. The CDR3 nucleotides read TGCAGTCACCGACAGGGGCGGAATGGCTACACCTTC.

There are many counts of this clonotype. Written as DNA, the CDR3 is TGTGCCAGCAGCCAAGTCGATGAGCAGTTCTTC. This gives the protein CASSQVDEQFF. The rearrangement joins TRBV4-2 to TRBJ2-1; no clear D. Germline V lookup: CDR1 LGHNA, CDR2 YNFKEQ. Trimming stripped 1 base from V and 8 bases from J, with 3 bases between. CDR3 length: 11 amino acids.

This clonotype was picked up a small number of times. The rearrangement joins TRBV15 to TRBJ2-2, with a weak D call TRBD2 (5 bases). Trimming pared 5 bases from V and 4 bases from J, leaving 14 bases between. Germline CDR1 and CDR2: LNHNV and YYDKDF (reference sequence). The CDR3 is 15 residues long. The CDR3 protein is CATSPRGRGTGELFF. The CDR3 region has the DNA TGTGCCACCAGCCCCCGAGGGCGCGGCACCGGGGAGCTGTTTTTT.

The J gene is TRBJ2-7, the V gene TRBV7-9, with D uncertain. Trimming stripped 1 base from V and 7 bases from J, with 8 bases between. The germline V gene has CDR1 SEHNR and CDR2 FQNEAQ (reference sequence). This CDR3 comprises 12 residues. The CDR3 loop reads CASSLDVGEQYF. CDR3 bases: TGTGCCAGCAGCTTAGACGTCGGGGAGCAGTACTTC.

In its sample, this clonotype was seen a few times. This chain links TRBV28 with TRBJ1-1; D is possibly TRBD1 (6 bases). Trimming cost V 4 bases and J 3 bases, with 15 bases left between them. CDR3 length: 15 residues. Germline V lookup: CDR1 MDHEN, CDR2 SYDVKM. The CDR3 protein is CASSSAGGADTEAFF. Written as DNA, the CDR3 is TGTGCCAGCAGTTCGGCGGGGGGCGCGGACACTGAAGCTTTCTTT.

This clonotype was observed a handful of times. The rearrangement uses TRBV5-6 and TRBJ2-7, with D hard to call. V was shortened by 4 bases and J by 2 bases, with 7 bases between the two germline ends. The CDR3 extends over 12 amino acids. Germline CDR1 is SGHDT and CDR2 is YYEEEE. CDR3 DNA: TGTGCCAGCAGCACCAGAACCTACGAGCAGTACTTC. Its translation is CASSTRTYEQYF. Full variable domain (remainder filled in from reference TRBV5-6 and TRBJ2-7): DAGVTQSPTHLIKTRGQQVTLRCSPKSGHDTVSWYQQALGQGPQFIFQYYEEEERQRGNFPDRFSGHQFPNYSSELNVNALLLGDSALYLCASSTRTYEQYFGPGTRLTVT.

The chain joins TRBV6-2 or TRBV6-3 to TRBJ2-5; D might be TRBD1 (5 bases). Trimming removed 4 bases from V and 4 bases from J, with 19 bases in between. Germline-derived CDR1 and CDR2 are MNHEY and SVGEGT. The CDR3 covers 16 residues. DNA for the CDR3: TGTGCCAGCAGTTCATTAGCAGGGATAACGGGAGAGACCCAGTACTTC. Protein: CASSSLAGITGETQYF.

The chain links TRBV27 to TRBJ1-2, with 7 bases lining up with TRBD1. The CDR3 runs to 14 residues. V trimming: 3 bases; J trimming: 8 bases; junction bases outside the gene matches: 9. From germline, CDR1 is MNHEY and CDR2 SMNVEV (reference sequence). The CDR3 is CASSFRGRQGGYTF. CDR3 bases: TGTGCCAGCAGTTTTAGGGGGAGACAGGGCGGCTACACCTTC.

The gene calls are TRBV6-5 and TRBJ2-5, with a weak D call TRBD2 (5 bases). CDR3 length: 13 amino acids. From germline, CDR1 is MNHEY and CDR2 SVGAGI. Trimming took off 8 bases at V and 2 bases at J, with 12 bases between the two ends. The CDR3 nucleotides read TGTGCCAGCCGGTCGGGGTGGCAAGAGACCCAGTACTTC. Translation gives CASRSGWQETQYF.

J is TRBJ2-1 and V is TRBV12-3 or TRBV12-4; TRBD1 aligns across 12 bases. Trimming removed 5 bases from V and 6 bases from J; junction bases left unmatched: 8. This CDR3 spans 16 amino acids. CDR3 bases: TGTGCCAGCAGTGGGGGGGGACAGGGGGCCGGCAATGAGCAGTTCTTC. It encodes CASSGGGQGAGNEQFF.

This clonotype was picked up a small number of times. The J gene is TRBJ2-2, the V gene TRBV11-2; possible D gene TRBD1, 5 bases. Trimming cost V 1 base and J 4 bases, with 10 bases left between them. Germline V lookup: CDR1 SGHAT, CDR2 FQNNGV. This CDR3 comprises 15 residues. The CDR3 loop reads CASSLAQGITGELFF. The CDR3, as DNA: TGTGCCAGCAGCTTAGCTCAGGGCATCACCGGGGAGCTGTTTTTT.